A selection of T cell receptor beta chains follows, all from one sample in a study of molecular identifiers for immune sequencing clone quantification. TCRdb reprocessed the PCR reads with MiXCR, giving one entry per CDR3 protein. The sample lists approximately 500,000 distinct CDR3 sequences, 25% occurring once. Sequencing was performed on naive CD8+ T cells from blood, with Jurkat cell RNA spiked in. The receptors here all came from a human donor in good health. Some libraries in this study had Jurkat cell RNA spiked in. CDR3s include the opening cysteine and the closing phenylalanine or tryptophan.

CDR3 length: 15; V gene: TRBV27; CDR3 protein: CASRLSLTSGNTIYF
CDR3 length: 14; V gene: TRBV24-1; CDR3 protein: CATSDPGTRETQYF
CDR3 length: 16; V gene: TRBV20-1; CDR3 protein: CSAPGTSGRPTHEQYF
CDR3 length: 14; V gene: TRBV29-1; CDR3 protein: CSVTGGPRGNSIYF
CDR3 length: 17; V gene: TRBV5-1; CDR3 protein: CASSLTTDFYKQTEAFF
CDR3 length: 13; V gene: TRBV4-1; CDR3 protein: CASSLTPRGEQYF
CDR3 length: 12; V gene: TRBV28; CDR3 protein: CASSSDRHEAFF
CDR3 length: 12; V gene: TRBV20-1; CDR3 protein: CSAEAGIYGQYF
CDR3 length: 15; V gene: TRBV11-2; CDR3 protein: CASSSLFTGANVLTF
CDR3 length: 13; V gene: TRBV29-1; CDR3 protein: CSPRDRGTNEQFF
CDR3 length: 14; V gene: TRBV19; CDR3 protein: CASSMFLNTGELFF
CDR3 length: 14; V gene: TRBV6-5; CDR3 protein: CASSYADREYEQYF
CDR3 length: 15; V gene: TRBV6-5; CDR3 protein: CASSCYGSENYEQYF
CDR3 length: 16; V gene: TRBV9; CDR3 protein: CASSNRDRGPTDTQYF
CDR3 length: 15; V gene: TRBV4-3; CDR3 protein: CASSQDAGKMTEAFF
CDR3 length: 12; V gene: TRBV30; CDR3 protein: CAWSVGGHEQYF
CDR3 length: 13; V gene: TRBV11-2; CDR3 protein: CASSSWKYNEQFF
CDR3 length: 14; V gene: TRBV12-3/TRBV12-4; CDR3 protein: CASSRTGGYTEAFF
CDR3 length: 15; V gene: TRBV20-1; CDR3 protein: CSARELAGRDYEQYF
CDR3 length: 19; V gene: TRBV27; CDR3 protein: CASSSPGLAGGRDTDTQYF
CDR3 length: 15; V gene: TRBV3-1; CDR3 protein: CASSQDDSGVQPQHF
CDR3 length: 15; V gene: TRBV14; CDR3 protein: CASSPVGQSFHGYTF
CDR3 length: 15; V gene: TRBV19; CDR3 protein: CASSIGGKPGNIQYF
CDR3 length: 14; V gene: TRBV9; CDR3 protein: CASSAEQGGEKLFF
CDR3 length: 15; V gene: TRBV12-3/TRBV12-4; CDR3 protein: CASSYRARSSEKLFF
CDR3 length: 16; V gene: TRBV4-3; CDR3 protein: CASSQDRWSGANVLTF
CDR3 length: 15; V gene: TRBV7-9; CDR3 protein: CASSFGTGDTDTQYF
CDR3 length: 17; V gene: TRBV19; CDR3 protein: CASSLGQGRSPIYEQYF
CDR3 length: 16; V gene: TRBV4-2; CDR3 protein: CASSPDVGYSNQPQHF
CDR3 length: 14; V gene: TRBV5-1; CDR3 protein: CASSFLGLAGEQYF
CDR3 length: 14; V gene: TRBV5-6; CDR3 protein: CASSPGVRGPEAFF
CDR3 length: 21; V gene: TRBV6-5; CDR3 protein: CASSYSFQLGGEGSTYNEQFF
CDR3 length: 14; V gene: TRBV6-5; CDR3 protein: CVSSYADEDNEQFF
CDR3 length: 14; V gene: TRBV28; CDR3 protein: CASIRHSSYNEQFF
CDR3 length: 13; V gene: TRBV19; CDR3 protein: CASSIDLITEAFF
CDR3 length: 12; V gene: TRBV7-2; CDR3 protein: CASSFWDSEAFF
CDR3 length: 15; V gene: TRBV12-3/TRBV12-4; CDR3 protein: CASSPGTGVQETQYF
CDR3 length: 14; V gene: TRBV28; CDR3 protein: CASSLDQGFTEAFF
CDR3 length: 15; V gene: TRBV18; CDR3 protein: CASSAGTISTDTQYF
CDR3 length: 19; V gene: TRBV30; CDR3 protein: CAWSRTSGRPVPGANVLTF
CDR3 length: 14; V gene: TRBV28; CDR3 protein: CASSPAWTYNEQFF
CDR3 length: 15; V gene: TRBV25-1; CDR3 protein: CASSEYFGGKNTQYF
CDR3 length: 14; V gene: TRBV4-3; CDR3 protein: CASSQDPAIYGYTF
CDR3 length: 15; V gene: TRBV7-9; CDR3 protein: CASSLVSHLYNEQFF
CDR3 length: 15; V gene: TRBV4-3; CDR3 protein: CASSWGQEPAYEQYF
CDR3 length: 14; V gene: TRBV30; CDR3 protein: CAWNTGISGNTIYF
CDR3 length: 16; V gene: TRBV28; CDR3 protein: CASSQRDSGSTNTQYF
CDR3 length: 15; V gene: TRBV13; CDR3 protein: CASSTGRSLTQPQHF
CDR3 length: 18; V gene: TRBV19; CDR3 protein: CASTTSHTSGQNTGELFF
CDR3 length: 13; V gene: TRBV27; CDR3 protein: CASSPRTVDTRYF
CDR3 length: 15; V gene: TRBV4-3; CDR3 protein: CASSQGLSGANVLTF
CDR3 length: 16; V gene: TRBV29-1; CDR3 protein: CSVILMREGLAGELFF
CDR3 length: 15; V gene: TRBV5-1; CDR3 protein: CASSYGQGAVYELYF
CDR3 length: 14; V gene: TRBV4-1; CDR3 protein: CASSQVIGTRAQYF
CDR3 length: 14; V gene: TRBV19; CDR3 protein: CASSIPGVVYEQYF
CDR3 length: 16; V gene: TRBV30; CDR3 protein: CAWRNVGATNHYGYTF
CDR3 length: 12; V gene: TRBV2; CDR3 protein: CASSEGDTEAFF
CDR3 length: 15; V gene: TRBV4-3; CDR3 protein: CASSREASGSNEQFF
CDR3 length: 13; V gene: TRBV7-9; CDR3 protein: CASRGEVLGEQYF
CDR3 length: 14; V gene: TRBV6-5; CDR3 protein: CASPWGSLVHAQYF